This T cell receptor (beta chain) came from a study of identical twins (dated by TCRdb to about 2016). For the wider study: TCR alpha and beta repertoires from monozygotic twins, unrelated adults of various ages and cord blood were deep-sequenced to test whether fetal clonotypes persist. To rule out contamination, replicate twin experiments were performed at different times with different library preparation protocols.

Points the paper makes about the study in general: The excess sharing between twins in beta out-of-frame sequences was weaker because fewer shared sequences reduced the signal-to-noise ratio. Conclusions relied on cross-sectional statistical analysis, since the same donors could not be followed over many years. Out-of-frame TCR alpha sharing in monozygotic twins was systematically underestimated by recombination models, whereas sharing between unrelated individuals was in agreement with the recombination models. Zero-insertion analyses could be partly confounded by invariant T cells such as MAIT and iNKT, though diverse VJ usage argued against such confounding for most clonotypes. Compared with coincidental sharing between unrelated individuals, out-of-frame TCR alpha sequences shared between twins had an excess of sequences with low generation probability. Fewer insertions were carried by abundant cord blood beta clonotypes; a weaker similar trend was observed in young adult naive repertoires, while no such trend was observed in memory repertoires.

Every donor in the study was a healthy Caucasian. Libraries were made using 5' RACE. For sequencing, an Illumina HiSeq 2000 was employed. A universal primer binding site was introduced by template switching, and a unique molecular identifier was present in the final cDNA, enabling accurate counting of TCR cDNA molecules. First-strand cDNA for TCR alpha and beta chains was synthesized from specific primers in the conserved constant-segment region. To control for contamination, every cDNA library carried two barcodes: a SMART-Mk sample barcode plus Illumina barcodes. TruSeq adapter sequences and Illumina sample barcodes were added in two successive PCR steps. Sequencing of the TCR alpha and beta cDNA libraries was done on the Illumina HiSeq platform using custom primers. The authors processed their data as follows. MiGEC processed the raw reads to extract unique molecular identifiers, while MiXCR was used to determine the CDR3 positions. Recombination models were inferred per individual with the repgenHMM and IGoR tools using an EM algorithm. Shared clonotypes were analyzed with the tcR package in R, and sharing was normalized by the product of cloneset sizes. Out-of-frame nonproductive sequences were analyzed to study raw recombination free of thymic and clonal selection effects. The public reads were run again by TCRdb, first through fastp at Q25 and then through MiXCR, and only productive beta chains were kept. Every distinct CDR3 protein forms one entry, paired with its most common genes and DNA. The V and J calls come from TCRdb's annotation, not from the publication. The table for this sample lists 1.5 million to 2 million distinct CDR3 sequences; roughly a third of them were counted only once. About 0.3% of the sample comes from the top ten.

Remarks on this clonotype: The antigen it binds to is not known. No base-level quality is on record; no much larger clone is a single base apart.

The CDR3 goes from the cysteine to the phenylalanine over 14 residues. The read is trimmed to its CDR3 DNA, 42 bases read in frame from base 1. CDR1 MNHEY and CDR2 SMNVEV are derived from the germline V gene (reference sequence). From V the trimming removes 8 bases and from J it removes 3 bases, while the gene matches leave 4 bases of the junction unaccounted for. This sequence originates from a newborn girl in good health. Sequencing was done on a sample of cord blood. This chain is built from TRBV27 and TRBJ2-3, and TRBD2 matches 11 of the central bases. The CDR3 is CASRSGRVTDTQYF. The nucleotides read TGTGCCAGCCGTAGCGGGAGGGTTACAGATACGCAGTATTTT.